This is a list of T cell receptor beta chains from one sample in a study of CD8 T cells in Susac syndrome. TCRdb redid the calling of the immunoSEQ multiplex PCR reads with MiXCR, one entry per CDR3 protein. Of more than 65,000 distinct CDR3 sequences in the sample, approximately 95% are singletons; the top ten hold under 0.6%. The sample comprised CD8+ T cells from PBMCs. Receptor source: a human donor with Susac syndrome. Both conserved end residues are part of each CDR3. D genes are given only for firm matches. The size field is filled for only some rows; it gives once, few, many or a size class.

cdr3_aa	cdr3_nt	clone_size	j_call	v_call	d_call
CASSARYQETQYF	TGTGCCAGCAGCGCCCGGTACCAAGAGACCCAGTACTTC	.	TRBJ2-5	TRBV9	.
CASSKTDRGATYNEQFF	TGTGCCAGCAGCAAGACCGACAGGGGAGCCACCTACAATGAGCAGTTCTTC	.	TRBJ2-1	TRBV6-1	TRBD1
CATSDPGTAYNEQFF	TGTGCCACCAGTGATCCCGGGACAGCGTACAATGAGCAGTTCTTC	.	TRBJ2-1	TRBV24-1	TRBD1
CSVDTSYGYTF	TGCAGCGTTGATACTAGCTATGGCTACACCTTC	.	TRBJ1-2	TRBV29-1	.
CSVPLVAGPNYGYTF	TGCAGTGTCCCCCTAGTCGCAGGGCCAAACTATGGCTACACCTTC	.	TRBJ1-2	TRBV20-1	.
CASSLSRGQGYEQYF	TGCGCCAGCAGCTTGTCCCGGGGACAGGGCTACGAGCAGTACTTC	.	TRBJ2-7	TRBV5-1	TRBD1
CASSDSTYEQYF	TGTGCCAGTAGTGACAGTACCTACGAGCAGTACTTC	.	TRBJ2-7	TRBV19	.
CSARDRELAAAYNEQFF	TGCAGTGCTAGAGATCGGGAGCTAGCGGCCGCTTACAATGAGCAGTTCTTC	.	TRBJ2-1	TRBV20-1	TRBD2
CASSFTSGNEQFF	TGTGCCAGCAGTTTTACCTCAGGGAATGAGCAGTTCTTC	once	TRBJ2-1	TRBV6-2/TRBV6-3	.
CASSLEGQGFNEQFF	TGTGCCAGCAGCTTGGAGGGACAGGGATTCAATGAGCAGTTCTTC	.	TRBJ2-1	TRBV5-4	TRBD1
CSARDRLAGGPFETQYF	TGCAGTGCTAGAGATCGACTAGCGGGAGGGCCGTTTGAGACCCAGTACTTC	.	TRBJ2-5	TRBV20-1	TRBD2
CASSGGTSGRIGPYNEQFF	TGTGCCAGCAGCGGGGGGACTAGCGGGAGGATTGGCCCCTACAATGAGCAGTTCTTC	.	TRBJ2-1	TRBV9	TRBD2